This TCR beta chain was sequenced during a study of T cells in Graves' hyperthyroidism and ophthalmopathy. For the study at large: Before treatment of any kind, peripheral blood was taken at initial diagnosis.

A Clinical Activity Score of at least 3, a NOSPECS grade of at least 4 and a duration under 3 months were recorded in the ophthalmopathy patients. Clinical symptoms, serum thyroxine and TRAb, thyroid ultrasound and orbital computed tomography together formed the diagnostic basis. This clonotype was counted between two and nine times. TCR beta CDR3 region amplification was performed from RNA transcripts. The TCR CDR3 was amplified in a first-round RT-PCR using the HTBI primer set. TCRdb reprocessed the multiplex PCR reads via MiXCR and lists one record per CDR3 protein. The sample includes about 640,000 distinct CDR3 sequences, less than 25% of them seen just once. The receptor's source is a man in his thirties or forties with Graves' ophthalmopathy. The sample consisted of blood.

CDR3 sequence reads: CSVGLTATNEKLFF. CDR3 sequence (DNA): TGCAGCGTTGGACTGACCGCAACTAATGAAAAACTGTTTTTT. The chain carries TRBV29-1 and TRBJ1-4, with D unresolved. Germline V CDR1 and CDR2: SQVTM, ANQGSEA. This CDR3 is 14 amino acids long. V dropped 4 bases and J dropped 0 bases, with 9 bases sitting between them.